These 5 T cell receptor beta chains share one sample of origin, sequenced in a study of graft-versus-host responses after intestinal transplantation. The table came from immunoSEQ multiplex PCR; TCRdb's copy has only in-frame clones and leaves some out. The sample includes fewer than 15,000 clones, approximately 84% of them seen just once. Sequenced here: PBMCs, sampled after intestinal transplantation. Source of these receptors: a human patient who received an intestinal transplant, so some T cells may come from the graft donor.

The chain uses TRBV5-4 and TRBJ2-3; either TRBD1 or TRBD2 may fit D (6 bases each). CDR3 length: 18 residues. Germline V gives CDR1 SGHNT, CDR2 YYREEE (reference sequence). Trimming stripped 4 bases from V and 6 bases from J, with 27 bases between. The DNA of the CDR3 is TGTGCCAGCAGCGGACGTATTAATTGGGGGGCTAATAGGGATACGCAGTATTTT. Its protein product is CASSGRINWGANRDTQYF.

This clone was seen once. V gene TRBV5-6 combines with J gene TRBJ1-2, with 8 nucleotides matching TRBD1. The CDR3 sequence is 14 residues long. The ends lost 5 bases at V and 7 bases at J; junction bases unmatched: 10. The germline gives CDR1 SGHDT, CDR2 YYEEEE. In nucleotides, the CDR3 is TGTGCCAGCAGTCGGACAGGGTCTGCAGGTGGCTACACCTTC. Its protein product is CASSRTGSAGGYTF.

This clone was picked up one time. The V call is TRBV10-3, the J call TRBJ2-7; 10 nucleotides match TRBD1. The germline V gene has CDR1 ENHRY and CDR2 SYGVKD. The CDR3 consists of 15 residues. With 0 bases clipped from V and 2 bases from J, the junction kept 1 base outside the gene matches. DNA of the CDR3: TGTGCCATCAGTGAGTCCGGGACAGGGGCCTACGAGCAGTACTTC. Protein sequence: CAISESGTGAYEQYF.

V and J are TRBV5-1 and TRBJ2-7; unclear D gene. CDR1 and CDR2 from the germline V gene are SGHRS and YFSETQ. There are 13 residues in the CDR3. V was shortened by 1 base and J by 5 bases, with 10 bases between the two germline ends. The CDR3 reads CASSLTGKDEQYF. CDR3 bases: TGCGCCAGCAGCTTGACGGGTAAAGACGAGCAGTACTTC.

This rearrangement joins TRBV5-1 to TRBJ1-5; a possible D gene is TRBD1 (5 bases). V shed 3 bases and J shed 6 bases, with 13 bases lying between them. The CDR3 covers 14 residues. Looked up from germline, CDR1 is SGHRS and CDR2 is YFSETQ. The CDR3 spells CASSSTGTGQPQHF. The CDR3 DNA sequence: TGCGCCAGCAGCTCGACGGGGACCGGTCAGCCCCAGCATTTT. The variable domain in full, completed from reference TRBV5-1 and TRBJ1-5, reads KAGVTQTPRYLIKTRGQQVTLSCSPISGHRSVSWYQQTPGQGLQFLFEYFSETQRNKGNFPGRFSGRQFSNSRSEMNVSTLELGDSALYLCASSSTGTGQPQHFGDGTRLSIL.